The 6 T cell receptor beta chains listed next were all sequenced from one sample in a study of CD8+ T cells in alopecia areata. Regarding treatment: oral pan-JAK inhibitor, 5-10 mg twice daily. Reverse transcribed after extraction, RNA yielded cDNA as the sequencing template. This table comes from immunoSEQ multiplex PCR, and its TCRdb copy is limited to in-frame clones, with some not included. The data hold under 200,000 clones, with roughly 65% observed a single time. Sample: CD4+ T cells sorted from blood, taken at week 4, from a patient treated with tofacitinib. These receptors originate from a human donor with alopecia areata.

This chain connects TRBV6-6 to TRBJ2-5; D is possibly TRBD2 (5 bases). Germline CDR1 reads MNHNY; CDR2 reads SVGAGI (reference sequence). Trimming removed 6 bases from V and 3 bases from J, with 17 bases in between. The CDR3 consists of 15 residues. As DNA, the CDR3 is TGTGCCAGCAGCTCTGGGAGTCAGATCGAAGAGACCCAGTACTTC. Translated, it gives CASSSGSQIEETQYF.

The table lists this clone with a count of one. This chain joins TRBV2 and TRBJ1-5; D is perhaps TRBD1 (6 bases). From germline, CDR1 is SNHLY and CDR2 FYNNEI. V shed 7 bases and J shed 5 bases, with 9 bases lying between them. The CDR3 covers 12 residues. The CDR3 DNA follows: TGTGCCAGCACGGACAGAGATCAGCCCCAGCATTTT. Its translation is CASTDRDQPQHF.

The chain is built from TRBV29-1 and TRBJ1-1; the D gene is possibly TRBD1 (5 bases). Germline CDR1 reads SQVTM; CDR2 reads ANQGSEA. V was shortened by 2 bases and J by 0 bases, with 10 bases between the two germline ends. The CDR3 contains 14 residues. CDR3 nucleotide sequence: TGCAGCGTTGAACTGTACAGGTTGAACACTGAAGCTTTCTTT. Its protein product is CSVELYRLNTEAFF.

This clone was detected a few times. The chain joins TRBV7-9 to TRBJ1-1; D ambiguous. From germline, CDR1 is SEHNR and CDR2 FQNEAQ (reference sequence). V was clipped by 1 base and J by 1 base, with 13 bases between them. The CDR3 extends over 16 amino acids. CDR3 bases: TGTGCCAGCAGCTTAGATTGGCCCAAACCGAACACTGAAGCTTTCTTT. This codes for CASSLDWPKPNTEAFF. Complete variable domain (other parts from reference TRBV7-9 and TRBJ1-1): DTGVSQNPRHKITKRGQNVTFRCDPISEHNRLYWYRQTLGQGPEFLTYFQNEAQLEKSRLLSDRFSAERPKGSFSTLEIQRTEQGDSAMYLCASSLDWPKPNTEAFFGQGTRLTVV.

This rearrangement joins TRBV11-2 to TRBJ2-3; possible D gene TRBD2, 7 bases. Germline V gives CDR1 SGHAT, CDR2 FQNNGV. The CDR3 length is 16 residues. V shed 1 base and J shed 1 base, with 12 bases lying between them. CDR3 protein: CASSLGAGGRTDTQYF. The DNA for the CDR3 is TGTGCCAGCAGCTTAGGGGCCGGGGGGCGCACAGATACGCAGTATTTT.

The CDR3 here is CSVLQGRTEAFF. The CDR3 nucleotides are TGCAGCGTTCTACAGGGGAGGACTGAAGCTTTCTTT. The chain recombines TRBV29-1 with TRBJ1-1; TRBD1 matches at 7 bases. The CDR3 length is 12 residues. The junction had 5 bases not matched to a gene; V was cut back by 5 bases and J by 5 bases. Germline CDR1 SQVTM, CDR2 ANQGSEA. Full variable domain (missing parts from reference TRBV29-1 and TRBJ1-1): SAVISQKPSRDICQRGTSLTIQCQVDSQVTMMFWYRQQPGQSLTLIATANQGSEATYESGFVIDKFPISRPNLTFSTLTVSNMSPEDSSIYLCSVLQGRTEAFFGQGTRLTVV.